Included here is one TCR beta chain sequence, with context. Its target is unknown. TCRdb redid the calling of the multiplex PCR reads with MiXCR, one entry per CDR3 protein. The table has under 300,000 distinct CDR3 sequences, under 40% seen once. This sample is part of a study of breast tumors, draining lymph nodes, adjacent tissues. Breast cancer patients provided tissue from their axillary draining lymph nodes. Study outcomes and limitations: Luminal-like breast cancer showed significantly higher tumor–nontumor repertoire similarity than basal-like. Tumor repertoires ranked between lymph nodes and nontumor tissue in diversity, with V and J gene preferences. Findings are consistent with lymph node origin and intratumoral expansion of most tumor T cells. Data only fit, rather than demonstrated, lymph node origin of most tumor T cells.

This TCR was recovered from a female donor with breast cancer. Some clones in this sample may be carry-over from other donors' samples. The sample taken for sequencing was axillary lymph node tissue.

In DNA form, the CDR3 reads TGTGCCAGTAGCCGGGGACAGCAATCTAACTATGGCTACACCTTC. It codes for CASSRGQQSNYGYTF. The genes are TRBV19 and TRBJ1-2; TRBD1 agrees at 7 bases. There are 15 residues in the CDR3. The trim removed 6 bases at V and 0 bases at J, leaving 7 bases unmatched. CDR1 is LNHDA and CDR2 is SQIVND in the germline V gene (reference sequence).